This T cell receptor (beta chain) was recorded in a study of T cells in Graves' hyperthyroidism and ophthalmopathy. Amplified regions were TCR beta CDR3 sequences from RNA transcripts. TCR CDR3 regions were first amplified by RT-PCR with HTBI primers. A single record per CDR3 protein comes from TCRdb applying MiXCR to the multiplex PCR reads. Here the sample spans 490,000 or so distinct CDR3 sequences, 46% being singletons. CDR1 SGHVS and CDR2 FNYEAQ come from the germline V gene. V lost 5 bases, J lost 1 base, and 11 bases lay in between. This CDR3 spans 14 amino acids. This clonotype was counted between two and nine times.

The source material was peripheral blood or thyroid tissue (not recorded which). This chain uses TRBV7-6 with TRBJ1-1; possibly TRBD1 for D (6 bases). This receptor was obtained from an adult woman with Graves' disease, either hyperthyroidism or ophthalmopathy (not recorded which). The CDR3 DNA sequence: TGTGCCAGCAGCCCCGGGGGGCAGAACACTGAAGCTTTCTTT. Translating gives CASSPGGQNTEAFF.